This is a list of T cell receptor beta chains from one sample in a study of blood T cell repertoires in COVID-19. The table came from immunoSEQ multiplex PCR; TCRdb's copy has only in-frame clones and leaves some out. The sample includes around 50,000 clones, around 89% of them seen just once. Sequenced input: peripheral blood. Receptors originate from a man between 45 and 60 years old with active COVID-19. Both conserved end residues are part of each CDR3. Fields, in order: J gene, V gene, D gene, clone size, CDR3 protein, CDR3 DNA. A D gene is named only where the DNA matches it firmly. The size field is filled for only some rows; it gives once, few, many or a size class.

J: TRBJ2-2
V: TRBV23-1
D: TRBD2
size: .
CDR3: CASSLLAGATWTGELFF
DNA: TGCGCCAGCAGTCTGCTAGCGGGAGCCACCTGGACCGGGGAGCTGTTTTTT

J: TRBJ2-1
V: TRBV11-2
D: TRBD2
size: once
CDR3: CASSSGTRIPAEQFF
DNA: TGTGCCAGCAGCTCCGGGACTAGAATACCCGCCGAGCAGTTCTTC

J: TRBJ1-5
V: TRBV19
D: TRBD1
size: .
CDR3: CASRPWTGGRKNQPQHF
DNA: TGTGCCAGTAGGCCTTGGACAGGGGGACGGAAAAATCAGCCCCAGCATTTT

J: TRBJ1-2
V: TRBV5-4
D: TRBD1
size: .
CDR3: CASSLLRQGLYGYTF
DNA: TGTGCCAGCAGCCTATTAAGACAGGGCCTCTATGGCTACACCTTC

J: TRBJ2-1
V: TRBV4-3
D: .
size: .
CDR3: CASSLSPSGNEQFF
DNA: TGCGCCAGCAGCCTAAGTCCAAGCGGCAATGAGCAGTTCTTC

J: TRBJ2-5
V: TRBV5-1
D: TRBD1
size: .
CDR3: CASSLNRGEKETQYF
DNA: TGCGCCAGCAGCTTGAACAGGGGGGAGAAAGAGACCCAGTACTTC

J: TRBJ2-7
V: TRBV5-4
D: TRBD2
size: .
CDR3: CASSFPSGASYEQYF
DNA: TGTGCCAGCAGCTTCCCGAGCGGGGCCTCCTACGAGCAGTACTTC

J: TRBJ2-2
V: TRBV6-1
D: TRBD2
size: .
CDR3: CASSGRTSVSNTRELFF
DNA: TGTGCCAGCAGTGGGAGGACTAGCGTATCGAACACCAGGGAGCTGTTTTTT

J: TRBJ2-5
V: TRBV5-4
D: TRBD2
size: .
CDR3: CASSLAGGLQETQYF
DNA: TGTGCCAGCAGCTTGGCGGGAGGCCTCCAAGAGACCCAGTACTTC

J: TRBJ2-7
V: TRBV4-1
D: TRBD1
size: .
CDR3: CASSQARQGEIPYEQYF
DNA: TGCGCCAGCAGCCAAGCTCGACAGGGGGAAATTCCCTACGAGCAGTACTTC

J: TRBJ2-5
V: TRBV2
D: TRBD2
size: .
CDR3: CASSVPTSGGPIQETQYF
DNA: TGTGCCAGCAGTGTTCCCACTAGCGGGGGGCCGATCCAAGAGACCCAGTACTTC

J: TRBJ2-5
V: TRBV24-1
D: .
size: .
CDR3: CATSDFGQGGETQYF
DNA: TGTGCCACCAGTGATTTTGGGCAGGGGGGCGAGACCCAGTACTTC

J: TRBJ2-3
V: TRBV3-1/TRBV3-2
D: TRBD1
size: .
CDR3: CASSQDRGGTDTQYF
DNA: TGTGCCAGCAGCCAGGACAGGGGGGGCACAGATACGCAGTATTTT

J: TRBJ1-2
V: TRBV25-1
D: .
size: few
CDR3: CASRRGDYGYTF
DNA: TGTGCCTCCAGGCGGGGAGACTATGGCTACACCTTC

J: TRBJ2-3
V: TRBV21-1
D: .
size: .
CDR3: CASSKAQVSTDTQYF
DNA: TGTGCCAGCAGCAAAGCACAGGTCAGCACAGATACGCAGTATTTT

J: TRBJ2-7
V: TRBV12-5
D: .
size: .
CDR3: CASGPLGGAYEQYF
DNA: TGTGCTAGTGGTCCTCTTGGCGGGGCATACGAGCAGTACTTC

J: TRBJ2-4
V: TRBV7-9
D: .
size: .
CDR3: CASSLEEVRLGLAKNIQYF
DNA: TGTGCCAGCAGCTTAGAGGAGGTTCGGCTAGGGCTAGCCAAAAACATTCAGTACTTC

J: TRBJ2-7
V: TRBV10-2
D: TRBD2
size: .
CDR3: CASRVSGEGEQYF
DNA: TGCGCCAGCAGGGTTAGCGGGGAAGGCGAGCAGTACTTC

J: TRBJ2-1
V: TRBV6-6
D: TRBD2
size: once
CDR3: CASRSRTSGEDEQFF
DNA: TGTGCCAGCAGGTCACGGACTAGCGGGGAGGATGAGCAGTTCTTC

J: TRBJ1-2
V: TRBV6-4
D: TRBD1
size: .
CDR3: CASSDWDRGYGYTF
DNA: TGTGCCAGCAGTGACTGGGACAGGGGGTATGGCTACACCTTC

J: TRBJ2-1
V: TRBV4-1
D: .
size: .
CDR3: CASSHIGQGRHNEQFF
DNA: TGCGCCAGCAGCCATATCGGTCAGGGGCGGCACAATGAGCAGTTCTTC

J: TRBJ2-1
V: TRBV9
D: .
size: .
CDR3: CASSRPGVNEQFF
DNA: TGTGCCAGCTCTAGACCCGGGGTCAATGAGCAGTTCTTC

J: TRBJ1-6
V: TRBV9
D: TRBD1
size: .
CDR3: CASSSTGYNSPLHF
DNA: TGTGCCAGCAGCTCGACAGGGTACAATTCACCCCTCCACTTT

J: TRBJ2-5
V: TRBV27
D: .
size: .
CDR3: CASSWGSQETQYF
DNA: TGTGCCAGCAGTTGGGGCAGTCAAGAGACCCAGTACTTC

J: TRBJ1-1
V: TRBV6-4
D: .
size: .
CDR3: CASRGGGDTEAFF
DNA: TGTGCCAGCAGGGGCGGGGGGGACACTGAAGCTTTCTTT

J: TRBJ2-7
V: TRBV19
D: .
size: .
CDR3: CASSREGLSEQYF
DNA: TGTGCCAGTAGTAGGGAAGGACTATCCGAGCAGTACTTC

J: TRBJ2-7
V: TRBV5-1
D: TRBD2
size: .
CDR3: CASSFAGGYEQYF
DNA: TGCGCCAGCAGCTTCGCGGGGGGATACGAGCAGTACTTC

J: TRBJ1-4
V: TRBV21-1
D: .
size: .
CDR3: CASTPSRDRVNEKLFF
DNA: TGTGCCAGCACCCCAAGTCGGGACAGGGTCAATGAAAAACTGTTTTTT

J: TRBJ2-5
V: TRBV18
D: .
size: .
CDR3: CASSPGRAPETQYF
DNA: TGTGCCAGCTCACCAGGCAGGGCCCCGGAGACCCAGTACTTC

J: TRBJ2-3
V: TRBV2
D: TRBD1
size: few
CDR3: CASFDRGSTDTQYF
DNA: TGTGCCAGCTTTGACAGGGGGAGCACAGATACGCAGTATTTT

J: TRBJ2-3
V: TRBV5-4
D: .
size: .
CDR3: CASSLATSTDTQYF
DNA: TGTGCCAGCAGCTTGGCGACTAGCACAGATACGCAGTATTTT

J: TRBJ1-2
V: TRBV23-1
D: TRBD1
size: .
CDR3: CASSHAGPGTGPLYGYTF
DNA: TGCGCCAGCAGTCACGCTGGCCCCGGGACAGGGCCCCTCTATGGCTACACCTTC

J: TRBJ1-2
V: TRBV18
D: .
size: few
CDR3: CASSPTPSPEGESYTF
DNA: TGTGCCAGCTCACCAACGCCCTCGCCGGAAGGGGAAAGCTACACCTTC